Shown below are 11 T cell receptor beta chains from a single sample sequenced in a study of CD8 T cells in Susac syndrome. Random hexamers were used to reverse transcribe an amount of about 0.5 to 1 ug RNA. TCRdb re-derived calls from the immunoSEQ multiplex PCR reads in MiXCR, one entry per CDR3 protein. In the table there are around 95,000 distinct CDR3 sequences, 95% of which are singletons. The sequencing sample was made of CD8+ T cells from PBMCs. These receptors all come from a human donor with Susac syndrome.

The rearrangement links TRBV7-3 to TRBJ2-7; 7 bases agree with TRBD1. The length of the CDR3 is 14 residues. CDR1 and CDR2 (germline): SGHTA, FQGTGA. V was clipped by 5 bases and J by 2 bases; unmatched bases: 6. CDR3: CASSLTGNPYEQYF. CDR3 nucleotide sequence: TGTGCCAGCAGCCTGACAGGGAACCCCTACGAGCAGTACTTC.

This chain joins TRBV20-1 and TRBJ2-2; maybe TRBD2 (7 bases). Per germline, CDR1 DFQATT and CDR2 SNEGSKA (reference sequence). V was shortened by 4 bases and J by 5 bases, with 14 bases between the two germline ends. The CDR3 is 14 residues long. The CDR3 DNA follows: TGCAGTGCTAAGCGGGGACAACAAACCGGGGAGCTGTTTTTT. It is translated as CSAKRGQQTGELFF.

This clonotype was seen a few times. The chain joins TRBV9 to TRBJ1-1, with D possibly matching TRBD1 (5 bases). V shed 4 bases and J shed 0 bases, with 13 bases lying between them. Germline-derived CDR1 and CDR2 are SGDLS and YYNGEE. This CDR3 is 15 amino acids long. The CDR3 nucleotides read TGTGCCAGCAGCCCACGGGGGAACATGAACACTGAAGCTTTCTTT. Translated: CASSPRGNMNTEAFF. The full variable domain, its missing parts supplied by reference TRBV9 and TRBJ1-1, is DSGVTQTPKHLITATGQRVTLRCSPRSGDLSVYWYQQSLDQGLQFLIQYYNGEERAKGNILERFSAQQFPDLHSELNLSSLELGDSALYFCASSPRGNMNTEAFFGQGTRLTVV.

The chain is built from TRBV27 and TRBJ1-2; D not certain. The V and J ends lost 3 bases and 0 bases respectively, with 11 bases between them. The CDR3 has 15 residues. Germline lookup yields CDR1 MNHEY and CDR2 SMNVEV (reference sequence). CDR3 protein: CASSFVAEANYGYTF. The DNA for the CDR3 is TGTGCCAGCAGTTTCGTGGCAGAAGCTAACTATGGCTACACCTTC.

The rearrangement joins TRBV6-5 to TRBJ1-5, with D hard to call. Germline V lookup: CDR1 MNHEY, CDR2 SVGAGI. The CDR3 loop spans 13 amino acids. The germline V and J ends were trimmed by 0 bases and 2 bases, with 2 bases remaining between them. CDR3 residues: CASSYSRNQPQHF. The CDR3 DNA sequence: TGTGCCAGCAGTTACTCACGCAATCAGCCCCAGCATTTT.

This clonotype was recorded only once. This chain connects TRBV15 to TRBJ2-7; TRBD1 might be the D (5 bases). This CDR3 is 14 amino acids long. Trimming cost V 3 bases and J 3 bases, with 12 bases left between them. CDR1 LNHNV and CDR2 YYDKDF come from the germline V gene (reference sequence). The CDR3 bases are TGTGCCACCAGCAGTGTAGACAGTAGCTACGAGCAGTACTTC. Its protein product is CATSSVDSSYEQYF.

This CDR3 reads CASSNPTSGWRETQYF. CDR3 coding DNA: TGTGCCAGCAGTAACCCGACTAGCGGGTGGCGAGAGACCCAGTACTTC. The V gene is TRBV2, the J gene TRBJ2-5; the match to TRBD2 covers 10 bases. Germline V gene data show CDR1 as SNHLY and CDR2 as FYNNEI. Germline trimming cut 5 bases from V and 4 bases from J; bases unmatched to any gene: 10. This CDR3 has 16 amino acids.

This clonotype was observed once. The chain has TRBV18 and TRBJ1-4; D remains ambiguous. The CDR3 is made up of 15 amino acids. Germline CDR1 reads KGHSH; CDR2 reads LQKENI. Trimming removed 3 bases from V and 0 bases from J, with 8 bases in between. CDR3: CASSPADPTNEKLFF. The CDR3 DNA is TGTGCCAGCTCACCCGCGGACCCAACTAATGAAAAACTGTTTTTT.

The rearrangement uses TRBV7-3 and TRBJ2-5; D is possibly TRBD1 (5 bases). Germline CDR1 SGHTA, CDR2 FQGTGA. This CDR3 has 15 amino acids. Trimming pared 5 bases from V and 1 base from J, leaving 14 bases between. The CDR3 region is CASSRGAGSQETQYF. The CDR3 bases are TGTGCCAGCAGCCGTGGGGCCGGCAGCCAAGAGACCCAGTACTTC.

This chain's CDR3 is CASSSLQPGPSHEQYF. The DNA for the CDR3 is TGTGCCAGCAGCTCACTACAACCGGGACCCAGCCACGAGCAGTACTTC. The rearrangement links TRBV7-9 to TRBJ2-7; either TRBD1 or TRBD2 may supply D (5 bases each). The CDR3 consists of 16 residues. V lost 4 bases, J lost 5 bases, and 21 bases lay in between. The germline V gene has CDR1 SEHNR and CDR2 FQNEAQ (reference sequence).

This clonotype was seen just once. The chain carries TRBV11-2 and TRBJ2-1; no clear D. Germline CDR1 reads SGHAT; CDR2 reads FQNNGV. The V and J ends lost 5 bases and 10 bases respectively, with 12 bases between them. The CDR3 runs 12 residues. The CDR3 DNA reads TGTGCCAGCAGCCCACCGGACCCGGAGCAGTTCTTC. Translation: CASSPPDPEQFF. Using reference TRBV11-2 and TRBJ2-1 for the parts outside the CDR3, the full variable domain is EAGVAQSPRYKIIEKRQSVAFWCNPISGHATLYWYQQILGQGPKLLIQFQNNGVVDDSQLPKDRFSAERLKGVDSTLKIQPAKLEDSAVYLCASSPPDPEQFFGPGTRLTVL.